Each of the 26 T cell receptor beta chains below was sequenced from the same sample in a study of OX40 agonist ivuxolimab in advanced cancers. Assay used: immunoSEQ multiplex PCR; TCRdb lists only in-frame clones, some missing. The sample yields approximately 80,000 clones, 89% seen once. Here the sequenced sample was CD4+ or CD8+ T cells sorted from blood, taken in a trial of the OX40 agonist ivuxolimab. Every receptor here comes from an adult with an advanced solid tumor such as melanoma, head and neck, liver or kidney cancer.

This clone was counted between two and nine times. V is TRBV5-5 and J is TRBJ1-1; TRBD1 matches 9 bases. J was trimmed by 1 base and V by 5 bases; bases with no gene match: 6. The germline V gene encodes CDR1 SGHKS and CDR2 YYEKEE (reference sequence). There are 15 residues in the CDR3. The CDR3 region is CASRHPGQGNTEAFF. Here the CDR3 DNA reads TGTGCCAGCAGGCACCCGGGACAGGGGAACACTGAAGCTTTCTTT.

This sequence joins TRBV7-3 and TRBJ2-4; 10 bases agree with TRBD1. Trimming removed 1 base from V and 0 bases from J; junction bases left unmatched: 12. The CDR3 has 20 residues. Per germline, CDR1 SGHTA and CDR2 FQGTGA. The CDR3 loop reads CASSLKWGQGKILAKNIQYF. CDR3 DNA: TGTGCCAGCAGCTTAAAGTGGGGACAGGGGAAGATCCTAGCCAAAAACATTCAGTACTTC.

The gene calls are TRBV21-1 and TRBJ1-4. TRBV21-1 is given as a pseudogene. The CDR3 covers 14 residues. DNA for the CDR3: TGTGCCAGCAGCAAAGTACCCAGCGGTGAAAAACTGTTTTTT. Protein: CASSKVPSGEKLFF.

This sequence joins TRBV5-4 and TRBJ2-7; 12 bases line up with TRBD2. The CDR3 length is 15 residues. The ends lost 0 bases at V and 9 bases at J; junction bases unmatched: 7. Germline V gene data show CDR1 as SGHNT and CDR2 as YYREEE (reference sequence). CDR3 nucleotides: TGTGCCAGCAGCTTGGGGACTAGCGGGGCCTATGGGCAGTACTTC. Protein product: CASSLGTSGAYGQYF.

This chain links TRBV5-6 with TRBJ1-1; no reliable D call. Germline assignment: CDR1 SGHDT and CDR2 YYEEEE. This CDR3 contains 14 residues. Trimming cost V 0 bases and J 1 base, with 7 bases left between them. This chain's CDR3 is CASSLVTANTEAFF. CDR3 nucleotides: TGTGCCAGCAGCTTGGTTACGGCGAACACTGAAGCTTTCTTT.

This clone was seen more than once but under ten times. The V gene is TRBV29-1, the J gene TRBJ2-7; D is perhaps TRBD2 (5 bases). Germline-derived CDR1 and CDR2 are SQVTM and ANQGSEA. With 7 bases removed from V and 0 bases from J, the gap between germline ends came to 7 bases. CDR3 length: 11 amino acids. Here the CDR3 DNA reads TGCAGCGGGAGGAGCTCCTACGAGCAGTACTTC. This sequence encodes CSGRSSYEQYF.

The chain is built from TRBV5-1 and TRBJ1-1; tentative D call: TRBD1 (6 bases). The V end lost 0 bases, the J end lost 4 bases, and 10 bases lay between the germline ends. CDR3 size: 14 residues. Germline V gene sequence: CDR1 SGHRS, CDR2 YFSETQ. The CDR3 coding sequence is TGCGCCAGCAGCTTGGGACAGGTGTCCACTGAAGCTTTCTTT. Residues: CASSLGQVSTEAFF. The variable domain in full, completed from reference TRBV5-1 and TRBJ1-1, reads KAGVTQTPRYLIKTRGQQVTLSCSPISGHRSVSWYQQTPGQGLQFLFEYFSETQRNKGNFPGRFSGRQFSNSRSEMNVSTLELGDSALYLCASSLGQVSTEAFFGQGTRLTVV.

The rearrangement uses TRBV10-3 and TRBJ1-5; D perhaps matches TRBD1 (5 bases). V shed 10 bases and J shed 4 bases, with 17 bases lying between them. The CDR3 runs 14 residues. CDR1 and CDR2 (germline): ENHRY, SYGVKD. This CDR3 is CATDRDGLNQPQHF. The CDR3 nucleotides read TGTGCCACCGACCGGGACGGACTAAATCAGCCCCAGCATTTT.

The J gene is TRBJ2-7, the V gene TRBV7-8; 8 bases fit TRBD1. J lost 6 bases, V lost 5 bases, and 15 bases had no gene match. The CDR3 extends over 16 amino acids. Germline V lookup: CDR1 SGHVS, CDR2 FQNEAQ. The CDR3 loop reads CASSPQTGTGSREQYV. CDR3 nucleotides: TGTGCCAGCAGCCCGCAGACCGGGACAGGCTCGCGCGAGCAGTACGTC.

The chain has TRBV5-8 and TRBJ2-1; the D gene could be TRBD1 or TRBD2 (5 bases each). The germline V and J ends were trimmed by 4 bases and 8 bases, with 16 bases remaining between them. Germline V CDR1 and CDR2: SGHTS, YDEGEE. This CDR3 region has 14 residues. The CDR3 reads CASSGLQGFDEQFF. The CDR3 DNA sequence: TGTGCCAGCAGCGGACTCCAGGGTTTCGATGAGCAGTTCTTC.

CDR3 sequence reads: CASSSTERSYEQYF. The CDR3 bases are TGCGCCAGCAGCTCGACAGAGAGGTCCTACGAGCAGTACTTC. This rearrangement joins TRBV5-1 to TRBJ2-7; D might be TRBD1 (5 bases). The CDR3 is 14 residues long. V was trimmed by 3 bases and J by 1 base, leaving 11 bases between them. Germline CDR1 is SGHRS and CDR2 is YFSETQ.

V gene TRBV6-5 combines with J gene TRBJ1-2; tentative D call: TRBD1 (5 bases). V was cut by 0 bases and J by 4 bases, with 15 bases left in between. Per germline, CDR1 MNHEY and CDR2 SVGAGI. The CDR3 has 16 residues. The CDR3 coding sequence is TGTGCCAGCAGTTACTCGACGCAGGGAAGGGGCTATGGCTACACCTTC. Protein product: CASSYSTQGRGYGYTF.

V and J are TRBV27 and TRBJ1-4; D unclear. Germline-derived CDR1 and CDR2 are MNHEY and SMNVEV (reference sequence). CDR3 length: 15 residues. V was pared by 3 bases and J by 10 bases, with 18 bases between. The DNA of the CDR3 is TGTGCCAGCAGTTTGAATCAACCCGGGTATGGAAAACTGTTTTTT. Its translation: CASSLNQPGYGKLFF.

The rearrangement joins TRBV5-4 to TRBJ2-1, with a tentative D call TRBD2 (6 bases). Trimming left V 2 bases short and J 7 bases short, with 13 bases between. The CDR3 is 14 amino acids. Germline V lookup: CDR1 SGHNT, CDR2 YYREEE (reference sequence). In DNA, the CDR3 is TGTGCCAGCAGCTTTTGGAGGGCCAGGAATGAGCAGTTCTTC. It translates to CASSFWRARNEQFF.

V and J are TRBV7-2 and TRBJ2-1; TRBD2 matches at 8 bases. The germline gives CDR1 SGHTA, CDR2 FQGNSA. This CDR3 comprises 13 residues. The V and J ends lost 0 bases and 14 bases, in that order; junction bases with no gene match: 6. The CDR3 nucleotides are TGTGCCAGCAGCTTAGCGAGGACTAGCCGGAAGTTCTTC. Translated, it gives CASSLARTSRKFF. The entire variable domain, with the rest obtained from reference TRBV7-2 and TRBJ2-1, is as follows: GAGVSQSPSNKVTEKGKDVELRCDPISGHTALYWYRQSLGQGLEFLIYFQGNSAPDKSGLPSDRFSAERTGGSVSTLTIQRTQQEDSAVYLCASSLARTSRKFFGPGTRLTVL.

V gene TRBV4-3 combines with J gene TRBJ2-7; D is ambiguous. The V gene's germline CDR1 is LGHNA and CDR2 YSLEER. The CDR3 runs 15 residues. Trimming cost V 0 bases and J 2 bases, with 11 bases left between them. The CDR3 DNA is TGCGCCAGCAGCCAAGAATTAGTTGTCACCTACGAGCAGTACTTC. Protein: CASSQELVVTYEQYF.

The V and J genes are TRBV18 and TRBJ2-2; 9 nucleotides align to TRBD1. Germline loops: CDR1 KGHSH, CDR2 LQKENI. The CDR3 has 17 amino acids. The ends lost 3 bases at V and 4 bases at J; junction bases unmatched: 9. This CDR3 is CASSPPGQGLVTGELFF. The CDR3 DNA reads TGTGCCAGCTCACCGCCAGGACAGGGGCTTGTCACCGGGGAGCTGTTTTTT.

The CDR3 spells CASSIPQGSKNEQYF. The CDR3 region has the DNA TGTGCCAGCAGCATCCCCCAGGGGAGTAAAAACGAGCAGTACTTC. The chain recombines TRBV7-9 with TRBJ2-7; TRBD1 might be the D (6 bases). V was shortened by 5 bases and J by 5 bases, with 19 bases between the two germline ends. CDR1 and CDR2 (germline): SEHNR, FQNEAQ (reference sequence). This CDR3 comprises 15 residues. Looking up the rest from reference TRBV7-9 and TRBJ2-7 gives the full variable domain: DTGVSQNPRHKITKRGQNVTFRCDPISEHNRLYWYRQTLGQGPEFLTYFQNEAQLEKSRLLSDRFSAERPKGSFSTLEIQRTEQGDSAMYLCASSIPQGSKNEQYFGPGTRLTVT.

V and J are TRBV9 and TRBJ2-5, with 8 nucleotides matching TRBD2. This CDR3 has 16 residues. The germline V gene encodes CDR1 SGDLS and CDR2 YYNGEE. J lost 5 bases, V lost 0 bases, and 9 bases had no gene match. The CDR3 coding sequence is TGTGCCAGCAGCGTAGGAGGTCGGGGGGGCCGGGAGACCCAGTACTTC. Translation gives CASSVGGRGGRETQYF.

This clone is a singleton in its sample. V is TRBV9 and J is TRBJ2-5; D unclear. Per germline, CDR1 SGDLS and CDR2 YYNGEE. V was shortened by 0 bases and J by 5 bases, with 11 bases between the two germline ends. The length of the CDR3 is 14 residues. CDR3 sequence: CASSVDSGYETQYF. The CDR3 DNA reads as TGTGCCAGCAGCGTAGATTCGGGTTACGAGACCCAGTACTTC. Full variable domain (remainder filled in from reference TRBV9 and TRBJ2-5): DSGVTQTPKHLITATGQRVTLRCSPRSGDLSVYWYQQSLDQGLQFLIQYYNGEERAKGNILERFSAQQFPDLHSELNLSSLELGDSALYFCASSVDSGYETQYFGPGTRLLVL.

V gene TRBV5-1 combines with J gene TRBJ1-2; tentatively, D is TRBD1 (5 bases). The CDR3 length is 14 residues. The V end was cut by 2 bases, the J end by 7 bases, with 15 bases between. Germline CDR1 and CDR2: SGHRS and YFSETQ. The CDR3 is CASSFGSGQGGYTF. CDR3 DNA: TGCGCCAGCAGCTTTGGGTCTGGACAAGGTGGCTACACCTTC.

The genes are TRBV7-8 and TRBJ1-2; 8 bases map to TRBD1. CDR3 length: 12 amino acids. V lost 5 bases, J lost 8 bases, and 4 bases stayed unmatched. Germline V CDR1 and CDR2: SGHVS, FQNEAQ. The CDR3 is CASSPDRGGYTF. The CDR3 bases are TGTGCCAGCAGCCCCGACAGGGGCGGCTACACCTTC.

The CDR3 sequence: CASSVESNTEAFF. DNA of the CDR3: TGTGCCAGCAGCGTCGAGAGTAACACTGAAGCTTTCTTT. The chain employs TRBV9 and TRBJ1-1; no reliable D call. Germline CDR1 reads SGDLS; CDR2 reads YYNGEE. This CDR3 comprises 13 residues. V was cut by 2 bases and J by 2 bases, with 7 bases left in between.

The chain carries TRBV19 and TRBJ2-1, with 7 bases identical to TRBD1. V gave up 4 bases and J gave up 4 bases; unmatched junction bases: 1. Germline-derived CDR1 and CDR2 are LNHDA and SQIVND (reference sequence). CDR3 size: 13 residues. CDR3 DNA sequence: TGTGCCAGTAGTAAGGGACAGTACAATGAGCAGTTCTTC. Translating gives CASSKGQYNEQFF.

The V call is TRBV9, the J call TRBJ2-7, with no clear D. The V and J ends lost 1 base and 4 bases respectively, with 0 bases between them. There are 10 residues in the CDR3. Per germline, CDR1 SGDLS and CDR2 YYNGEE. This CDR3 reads CASSVYEQYV. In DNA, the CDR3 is TGTGCCAGCAGCGTATACGAGCAGTACGTC.

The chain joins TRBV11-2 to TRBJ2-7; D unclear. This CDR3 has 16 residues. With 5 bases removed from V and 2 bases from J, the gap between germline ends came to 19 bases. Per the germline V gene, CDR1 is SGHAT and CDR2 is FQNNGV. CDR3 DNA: TGTGCCAGCAGCCCGTCCGGTGGGCAAATTCCCTACGAGCAGTACTTC. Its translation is CASSPSGGQIPYEQYF.